The subject of this entry is one T cell receptor (beta chain). Antigen unknown. This sample is part of a study of PD-1 blockade in classical Hodgkin lymphoma. TCRdb keeps only in-frame clones here, not all; method: immunoSEQ multiplex PCR. The table lists around 45,000 clones, about 90% of them singletons. Every patient was affected by relapse after autologous stem cell transplantation, while exposure to brentuximab vedotin was not uniform. Broader study findings: Repertoire differences lack defined causes, possibly disease activity or prior therapy. Later analyses included only patients treated at least 1 year post-ASCT. The study found that TCR diversity rose significantly by C4D1 in CD4+ but not CD8+ cells.

Unmatched junction bases numbered 9, after V lost 4 bases and J lost 5 bases. Germline V gene data show CDR1 as MDHEN and CDR2 as SYDVKM. The CDR3 runs 16 residues. V gene TRBV28 combines with J gene TRBJ2-3; 10 bases are shared with TRBD2. The sequence came from a human donor with classical Hodgkin lymphoma. Material: peripheral blood mononuclear cells (PBMCs), obtained at baseline. For the CDR3, the DNA is TGTGCCAGCAGTTGGGCGAGAGCGGGGGGGCAAGATACGCAGTATTTT. Protein sequence: CASSWARAGGQDTQYF.